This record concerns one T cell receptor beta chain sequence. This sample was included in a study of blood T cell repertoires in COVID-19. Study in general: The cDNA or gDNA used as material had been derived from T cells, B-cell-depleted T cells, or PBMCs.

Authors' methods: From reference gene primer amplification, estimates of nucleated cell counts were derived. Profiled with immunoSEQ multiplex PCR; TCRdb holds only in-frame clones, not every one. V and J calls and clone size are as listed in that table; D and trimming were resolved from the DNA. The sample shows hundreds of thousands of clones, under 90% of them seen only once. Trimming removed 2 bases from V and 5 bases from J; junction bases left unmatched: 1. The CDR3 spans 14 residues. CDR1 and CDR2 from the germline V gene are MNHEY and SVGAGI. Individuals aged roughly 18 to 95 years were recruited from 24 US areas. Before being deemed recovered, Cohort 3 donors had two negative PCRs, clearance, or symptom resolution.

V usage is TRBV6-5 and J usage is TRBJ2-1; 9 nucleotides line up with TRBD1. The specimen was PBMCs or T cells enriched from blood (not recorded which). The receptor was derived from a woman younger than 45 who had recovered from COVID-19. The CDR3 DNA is TGTGCCAGCAGTTACGACAGGGGGAACAATGAGCAGTTCTTC. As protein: CASSYDRGNNEQFF.